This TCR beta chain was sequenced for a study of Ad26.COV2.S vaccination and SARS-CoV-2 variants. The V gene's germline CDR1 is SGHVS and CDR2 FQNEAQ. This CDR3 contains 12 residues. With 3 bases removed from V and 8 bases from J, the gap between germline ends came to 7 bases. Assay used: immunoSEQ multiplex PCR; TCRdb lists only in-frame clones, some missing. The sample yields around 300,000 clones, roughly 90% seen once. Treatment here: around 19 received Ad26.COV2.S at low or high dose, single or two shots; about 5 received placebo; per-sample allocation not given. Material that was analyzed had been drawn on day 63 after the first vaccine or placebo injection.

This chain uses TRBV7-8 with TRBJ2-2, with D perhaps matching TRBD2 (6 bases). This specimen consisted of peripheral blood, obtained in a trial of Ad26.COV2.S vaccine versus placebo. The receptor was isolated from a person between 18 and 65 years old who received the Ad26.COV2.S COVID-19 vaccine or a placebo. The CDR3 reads CASSFGTGELFF. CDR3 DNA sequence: TGTGCCAGCAGCTTCGGGACTGGGGAGCTGTTTTTT.